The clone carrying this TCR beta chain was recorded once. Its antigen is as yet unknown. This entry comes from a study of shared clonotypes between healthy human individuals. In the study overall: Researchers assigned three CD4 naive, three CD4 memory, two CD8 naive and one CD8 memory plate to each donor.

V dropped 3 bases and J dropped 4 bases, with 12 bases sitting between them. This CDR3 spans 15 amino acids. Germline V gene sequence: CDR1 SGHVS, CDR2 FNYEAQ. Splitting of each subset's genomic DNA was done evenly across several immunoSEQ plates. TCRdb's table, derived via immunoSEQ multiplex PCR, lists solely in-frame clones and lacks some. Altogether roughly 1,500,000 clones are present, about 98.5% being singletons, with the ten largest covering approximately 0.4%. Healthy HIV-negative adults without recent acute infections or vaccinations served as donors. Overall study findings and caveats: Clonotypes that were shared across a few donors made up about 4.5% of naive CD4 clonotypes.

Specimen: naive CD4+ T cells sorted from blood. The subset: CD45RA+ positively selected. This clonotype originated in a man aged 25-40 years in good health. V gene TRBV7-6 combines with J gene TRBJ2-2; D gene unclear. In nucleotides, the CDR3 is TGTGCCAGCAGCTTCGGCAGGCCGCGCACCGGGGAGCTGTTTTTT. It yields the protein CASSFGRPRTGELFF.